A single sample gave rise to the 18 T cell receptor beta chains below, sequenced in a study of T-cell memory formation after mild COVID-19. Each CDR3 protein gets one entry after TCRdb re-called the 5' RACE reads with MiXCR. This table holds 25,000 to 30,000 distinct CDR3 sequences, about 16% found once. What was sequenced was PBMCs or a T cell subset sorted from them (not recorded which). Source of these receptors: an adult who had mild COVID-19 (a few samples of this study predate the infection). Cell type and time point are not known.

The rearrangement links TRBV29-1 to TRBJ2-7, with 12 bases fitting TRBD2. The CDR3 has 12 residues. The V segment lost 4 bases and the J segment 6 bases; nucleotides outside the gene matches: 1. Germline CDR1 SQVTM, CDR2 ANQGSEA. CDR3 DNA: TGCAGCGTTGGGGGACTAGCGGGCGAGCAGTACTTC. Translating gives CSVGGLAGEQYF.

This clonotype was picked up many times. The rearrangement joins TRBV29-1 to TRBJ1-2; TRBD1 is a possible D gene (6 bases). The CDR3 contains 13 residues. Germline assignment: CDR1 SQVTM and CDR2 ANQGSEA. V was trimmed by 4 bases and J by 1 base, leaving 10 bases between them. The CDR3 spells CSVAGAINYGYTF. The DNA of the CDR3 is TGCAGCGTTGCGGGGGCCATTAACTATGGCTACACCTTC.

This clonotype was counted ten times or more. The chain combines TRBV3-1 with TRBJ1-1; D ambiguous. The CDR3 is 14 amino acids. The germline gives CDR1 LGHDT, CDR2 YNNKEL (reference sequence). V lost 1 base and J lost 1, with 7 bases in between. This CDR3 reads CASSQVWENTEAFF. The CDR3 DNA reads TGTGCCAGCAGCCAAGTTTGGGAGAACACTGAAGCTTTCTTT.

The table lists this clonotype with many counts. The CDR3 bases are TGCAGTGCTAGAGTGGCTGGGGGCACTGAAGCTTTCTTT. Its protein is CSARVAGGTEAFF. This chain connects TRBV20-1 to TRBJ1-1; D perhaps matches TRBD1 (5 bases). This CDR3 region has 13 residues. The germline V and J ends were trimmed by 1 base and 4 bases, with 10 bases remaining between them. CDR1 is DFQATT, CDR2 SNEGSKA, per germline (reference sequence).

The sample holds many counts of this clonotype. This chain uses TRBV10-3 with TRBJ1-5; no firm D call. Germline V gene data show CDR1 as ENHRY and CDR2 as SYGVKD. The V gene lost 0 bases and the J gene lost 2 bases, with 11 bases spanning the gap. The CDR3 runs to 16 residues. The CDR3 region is CAISESTSQGNQPQHF. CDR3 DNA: TGTGCCATCAGTGAGTCGACAAGTCAGGGCAATCAGCCCCAGCATTTT.

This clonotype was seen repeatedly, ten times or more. CDR3: CASSSLAGGTDTQYF. In DNA form, the CDR3 reads TGTGCCAGCAGCTCACTAGCGGGAGGCACAGATACGCAGTATTTT. The V call is TRBV7-3, the J call TRBJ2-3, with 11 bases fitting TRBD2. The CDR3 extends over 15 amino acids. Germline assignment: CDR1 SGHTA and CDR2 FQGTGA. Trimming at V came to 4 bases and at J to 1 base, leaving 1 base not matched to a gene.

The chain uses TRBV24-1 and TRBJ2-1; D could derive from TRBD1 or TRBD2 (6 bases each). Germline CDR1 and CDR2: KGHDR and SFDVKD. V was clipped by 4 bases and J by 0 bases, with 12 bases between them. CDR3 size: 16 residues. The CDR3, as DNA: TGTGCCACCAGTGACCCCGGGGGCAGCTCCTACAATGAGCAGTTCTTC. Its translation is CATSDPGGSSYNEQFF.

The CDR3 reads CASSSRGGSNQPQHF. The CDR3 nucleotides are TGTGCCAGCAGTTCCCGAGGGGGAAGCAATCAGCCCCAGCATTTT. The V call is TRBV7-9, the J call TRBJ1-5, with D tentatively TRBD1 (6 bases). The germline V gene encodes CDR1 SEHNR and CDR2 FQNEAQ (reference sequence). The length of the CDR3 is 15 residues. Between the trimmed V and J ends, which lost 6 bases and 1 base, there was a span of 13 bases.

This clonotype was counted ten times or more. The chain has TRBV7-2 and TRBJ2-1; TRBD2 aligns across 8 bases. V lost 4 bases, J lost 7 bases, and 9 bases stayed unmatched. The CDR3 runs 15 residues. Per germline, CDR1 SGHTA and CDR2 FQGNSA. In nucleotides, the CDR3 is TGTGCCAGCAGCTCCACGGGGGGGCCTCAGAATGAGCAGTTCTTC. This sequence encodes CASSSTGGPQNEQFF. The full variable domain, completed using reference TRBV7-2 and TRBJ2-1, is GAGVSQSPSNKVTEKGKDVELRCDPISGHTALYWYRQSLGQGLEFLIYFQGNSAPDKSGLPSDRFSAERTGGSVSTLTIQRTQQEDSAVYLCASSSTGGPQNEQFFGPGTRLTVL.

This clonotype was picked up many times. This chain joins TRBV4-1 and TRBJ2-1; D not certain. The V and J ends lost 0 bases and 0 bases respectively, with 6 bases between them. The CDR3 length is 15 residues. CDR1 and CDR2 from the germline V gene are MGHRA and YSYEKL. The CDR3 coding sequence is TGCGCCAGCAGCCAAGATGATATCTCCTACAATGAGCAGTTCTTC. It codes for CASSQDDISYNEQFF.

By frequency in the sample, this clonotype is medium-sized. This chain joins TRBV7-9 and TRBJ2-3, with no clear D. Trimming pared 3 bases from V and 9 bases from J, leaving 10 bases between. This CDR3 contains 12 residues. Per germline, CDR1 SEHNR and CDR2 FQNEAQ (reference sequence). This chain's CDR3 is CASSFFVTTQYF. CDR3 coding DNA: TGTGCCAGCAGCTTCTTTGTTACAACGCAGTATTTT.

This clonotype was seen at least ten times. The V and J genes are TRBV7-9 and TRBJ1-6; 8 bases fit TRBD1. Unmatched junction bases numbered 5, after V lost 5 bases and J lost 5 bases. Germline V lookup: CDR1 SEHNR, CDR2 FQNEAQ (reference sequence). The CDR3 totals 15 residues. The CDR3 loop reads CASSPDRVNNSPLHF. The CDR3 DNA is TGTGCCAGCAGCCCGGACAGGGTGAATAATTCACCCCTCCACTTT.

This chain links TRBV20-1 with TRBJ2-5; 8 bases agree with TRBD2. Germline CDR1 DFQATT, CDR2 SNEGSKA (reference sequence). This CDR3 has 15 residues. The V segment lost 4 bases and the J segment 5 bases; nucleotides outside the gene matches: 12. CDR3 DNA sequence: TGCAGTGCTACAGACTATTCGGGAGGGTACGAGACCCAGTACTTC. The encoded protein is CSATDYSGGYETQYF.

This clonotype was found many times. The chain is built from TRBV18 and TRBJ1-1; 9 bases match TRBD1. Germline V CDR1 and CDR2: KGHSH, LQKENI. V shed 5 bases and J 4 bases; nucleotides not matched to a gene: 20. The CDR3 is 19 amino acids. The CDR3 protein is CASSSGTGFLSGGVTEAFF. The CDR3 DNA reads TGTGCCAGCTCATCCGGGACAGGGTTTTTGTCCGGTGGAGTCACTGAAGCTTTCTTT.

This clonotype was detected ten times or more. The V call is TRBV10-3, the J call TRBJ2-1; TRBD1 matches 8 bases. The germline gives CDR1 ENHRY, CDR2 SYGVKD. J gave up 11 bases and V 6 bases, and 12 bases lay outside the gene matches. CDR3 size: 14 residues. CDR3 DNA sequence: TGTGCCATCAGCAGACAGGGGCCGTACGATAAGCAGTTCTTC. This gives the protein CAISRQGPYDKQFF.

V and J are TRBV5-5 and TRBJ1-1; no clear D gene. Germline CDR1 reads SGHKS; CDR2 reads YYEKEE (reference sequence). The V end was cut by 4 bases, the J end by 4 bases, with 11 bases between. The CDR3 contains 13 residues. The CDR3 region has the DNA TGTGCCAGCAGCCGGACCGTGGGCACTGAAGCTTTCTTT. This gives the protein CASSRTVGTEAFF.

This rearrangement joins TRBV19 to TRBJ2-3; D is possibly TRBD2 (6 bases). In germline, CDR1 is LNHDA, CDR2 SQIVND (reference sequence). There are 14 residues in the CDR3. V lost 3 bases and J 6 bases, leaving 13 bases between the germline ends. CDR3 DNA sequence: TGTGCCAGTAGTATCGTCGGGAGTGCGGATACGCAGTATTTT. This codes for CASSIVGSADTQYF. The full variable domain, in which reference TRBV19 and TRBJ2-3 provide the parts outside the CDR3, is DGGITQSPKYLFRKEGQNVTLSCEQNLNHDAMYWYRQDPGQGLRLIYYSQIVNDFQKGDIAEGYSVSREKKESFPLTVTSAQKNPTAFYLCASSIVGSADTQYFGPGTRLTVL.

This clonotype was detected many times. The CDR3 coding sequence is TGTGCCAGCAGCTTAGGGAGACAAAACAATGAGCAGTTCTTC. Protein: CASSLGRQNNEQFF. The chain uses TRBV7-2 and TRBJ2-1, with D hard to call. Germline V lookup: CDR1 SGHTA, CDR2 FQGNSA. The CDR3 extends over 14 amino acids. Between the trimmed V and J ends, which lost 1 base and 5 bases, there was a span of 9 bases.